Listed below are T cell receptor beta chains from one sample, sequenced in a study of T cell repertoires in cytomegalovirus infection. TCRdb re-derived calls from the reads in MiXCR, one entry per CDR3 protein. The table records more than 650,000 distinct CDR3 sequences, 35% of them present only once. Sequenced: PBMCs. The receptors come from a human donor in good health (CMV status not recorded). Some clones in this sample may be carry-over from other donors' samples. Both conserved end residues are part of each CDR3.

v_call	j_call	cdr3_aa
TRBV30	TRBJ1-4	CAWSGRNEKMFF
TRBV7-6	TRBJ2-3	CASSLGRGLSTDTQYF
TRBV4-1	TRBJ2-7	CASSHSSSEQYF
TRBV7-9	TRBJ1-2	CASRSDGQSLYGYTF
TRBV10-2	TRBJ1-2	CASSEFRTANYGYTF
TRBV7-6	TRBJ2-7	CASSPNWGHEQYF
TRBV7-6	TRBJ1-1	CASSLDLDKNTEAFF
TRBV9	TRBJ1-6	CASSAQGRGNSPLHF
TRBV11-1	TRBJ2-5	CASSLVSGTGGETQYF
TRBV5-1	TRBJ2-7	CASSQAGVYYEQYF
TRBV29-1	TRBJ2-7	CSVVVGLVTSGYPYEQYF
TRBV20-1	TRBJ2-5	CSARGGHRAETQYF
TRBV7-6	TRBJ2-7	CASSPTGPPEQYF
TRBV5-6	TRBJ2-1	CASSLVGTSNEQFF
TRBV28	TRBJ2-4	CASTVGRDIQYF
TRBV7-9	TRBJ1-1	CASSLTGGPEAFF
TRBV28	TRBJ2-5	CASKFGVAVQETQYF
TRBV19	TRBJ1-4	CASSQRLVKKNEKLFF
TRBV19	TRBJ2-3	CASSIVTGAQYF
TRBV29-1	TRBJ1-1	CSVAGQRNTEAFF
TRBV4-2	TRBJ2-2	CASSPGRGADTGELFF
TRBV19	TRBJ1-1	CASSITAGLNTEAFF
TRBV5-6	TRBJ1-1	CASSPHPAGANTEAFF
TRBV6-5	TRBJ2-5	CASSYAVGTVETQYF
TRBV5-4	TRBJ2-5	CASSSRSGSEQETQYF
TRBV20-1	TRBJ1-2	CSALQGSNYGYTF
TRBV7-6	TRBJ1-5	CASSPGTYSNQPQHF
TRBV6-5	TRBJ1-6	CASRNRAESSPRHF
TRBV20-1	TRBJ1-2	CSATVPGENYGYTF
TRBV7-8	TRBJ1-1	CASSLSRGWGTEAFF
TRBV7-4	TRBJ1-5	CASSDSTGQGNQPQHF
TRBV27	TRBJ2-7	CASSLSMSPYEQYF
TRBV6-6	TRBJ2-7	CASSYSSSLSGQGYFYEQYF
TRBV7-6	TRBJ1-1	CASSLDGYPTKNTEAFF
TRBV5-6	TRBJ2-2	CASSSAGGPGELFF
TRBV7-8	TRBJ2-1	CASSLISGNHGGEQFF
TRBV19	TRBJ2-3	CAITRREFFTYTQYF
TRBV7-2	TRBJ1-5	CASSSDRGPQPQHF
TRBV9	TRBJ2-7	CASSVAAAGSEEQYF
TRBV25-1	TRBJ2-5	CASSEPWTEQETQYF
TRBV5-1	TRBJ1-1	CASSVARAAQVNTEAFF
TRBV28	TRBJ2-7	CASSPWPETDGLYEQYF
TRBV2	TRBJ1-1	CASIQGRGNREAFF
TRBV5-4	TRBJ2-5	CAIIFEYRQGGEPQYF
TRBV19	TRBJ1-1	CASSIPDRTGYTEAFF
TRBV10-3	TRBJ2-5	CATCPGVEETQYF